This T cell receptor (beta chain) originates from a study of T cell responses to AZD1222 COVID-19 vaccine. Sequenced by immunoSEQ multiplex PCR; TCRdb stores in-frame clones only, minus some. Among about 120,000 clones listed, 91% were seen once. The specimen was peripheral blood, collected on day 0 of AZD1222 vaccination. The TCR sequence derives from an adult in good health.

CDR3: CASSVNSYNEQFF. CDR3 bases: TGTGCCAGCAGTGTAAACTCCTACAATGAGCAGTTCTTC. The chain is built from TRBV6-4 and TRBJ2-1; no reliable D call. The V end lost 4 bases, the J end lost 0 bases, and 4 bases lay between the germline ends. Germline V gene lookup returns CDR1 MRHNA and CDR2 SNTAGT. This CDR3 comprises 13 residues.